The 25 T cell receptor beta chains given below trace back to one sample, sequenced in a study of cytomegalovirus exposure and HLA in healthy donors. The PCR ran on 60 Vbeta and 13 Jbeta primers. TCRdb's table, derived via immunoSEQ multiplex PCR, lists solely in-frame clones and lacks some. The sample has 300,000 or so clones; 84% are singletons. Sequenced material: PBMCs. The receptors were gathered from a woman in her thirties or forties in good health and CMV-seropositive.

Only one count was recorded for this clone. The chain couples TRBV5-4 to TRBJ2-1; 11 bases match TRBD2. J gave up 5 bases and V 4 bases, and 8 bases lay outside the gene matches. The CDR3 has 16 residues. Germline V gene sequence: CDR1 SGHNT, CDR2 YYREEE (reference sequence). The CDR3 coding sequence is TGTGCCAGCAGCGCCCCTAGCGGGAGGACTCACAATGAGCAGTTCTTC. This sequence encodes CASSAPSGRTHNEQFF.

The chain joins TRBV7-8 to TRBJ2-7; D remains ambiguous. From germline, CDR1 is SGHVS and CDR2 FQNEAQ. CDR3 length equals 14 residues. V shed 5 bases and J shed 1 base, with 12 bases lying between them. This chain's CDR3 is CASSPREPSYEQYF. CDR3 in DNA: TGTGCCAGCAGCCCAAGAGAGCCATCCTACGAGCAGTACTTC.

This clone has only a few counts. The sample contains more than one DNA sequence encoding this CDR3. CDR3 in amino acids: CASSPLTGSGNTIYF. The CDR3 nucleotides read TGTGCCAGCTCACCCCTAACAGGGTCTGGAAACACCATATATTTT. The chain uses TRBV18 and TRBJ1-3, with D possibly being TRBD1 (6 bases). V was pared by 3 bases and J by 1 base, with 10 bases between. There are 15 residues in the CDR3. Germline V gives CDR1 KGHSH, CDR2 LQKENI.

This clone was picked up a small number of times. The chain employs TRBV7-6 and TRBJ2-2, with D hard to call. Germline assignment: CDR1 SGHVS and CDR2 FNYEAQ. Trimming removed 0 bases from V and 2 bases from J, with 10 bases in between. This CDR3 is 16 amino acids long. CDR3 bases: TGTGCCAGCAGCTTAGCGGGCACTTCTAACACCGGGGAGCTGTTTTTT. This sequence encodes CASSLAGTSNTGELFF.

This clone was observed once. V and J are TRBV6-1 and TRBJ2-1; TRBD2 agrees at 8 bases. Germline values: CDR1 MNHNS, CDR2 SASEGT. Losses at the gene ends were 3 bases for V and 2 bases for J; bases not matched to a gene: 6. This CDR3 spans 16 amino acids. The CDR3 here is CASSDGLARAYNEQFF. In DNA, the CDR3 is TGTGCCAGCAGTGACGGACTAGCCCGAGCCTACAATGAGCAGTTCTTC.

Only one count was recorded for this clone. The chain couples TRBV7-2 to TRBJ2-3, with 9 nucleotides matching TRBD1. Germline lookup yields CDR1 SGHTA and CDR2 FQGNSA. The V and J ends lost 5 bases and 2 bases, in that order; junction bases with no gene match: 5. CDR3 length: 15 amino acids. CDR3 region: CASSRTQGATDTQYF. CDR3 sequence (DNA): TGTGCCAGCAGCCGAACACAGGGGGCCACAGATACGCAGTATTTT.

This chain uses TRBV5-6 with TRBJ1-4; no clear D. The germline CDR1 and CDR2 sequences are SGHDT and YYEEEE. Deletions cut 3 bases from V and 0 bases from J, with 9 bases between. CDR3 length: 15 residues. Written as DNA, the CDR3 is TGTGCCAGCAGCTCCCGCCGAGCAACTAATGAAAAACTGTTTTTT. The encoded protein is CASSSRRATNEKLFF.

This chain joins TRBV28 and TRBJ1-1, with 7 bases matching TRBD1. CDR1 and CDR2 (germline): MDHEN, SYDVKM. The CDR3 has 14 residues. Trimming at V came to 5 bases and at J to 2 bases, leaving 5 bases not matched to a gene. The DNA for the CDR3 is TGTGCCAGCAGTATCGGGACAGATAACACTGAAGCTTTCTTT. Protein product: CASSIGTDNTEAFF. Looking up the rest from reference TRBV28 and TRBJ1-1 gives the full variable domain: DVKVTQSSRYLVKRTGEKVFLECVQDMDHENMFWYRQDPGLGLRLIYFSYDVKMKEKGDIPEGYSVSREKKERFSLILESASTNQTSMYLCASSIGTDNTEAFFGQGTRLTVV.

V and J are TRBV6-6 and TRBJ2-7; TRBD2 might be the D (6 bases). The CDR3 is 13 amino acids. The ends were cut back, 5 bases at V and 4 bases at J, with 12 bases in the middle. Germline V gene lookup returns CDR1 MNHNY and CDR2 SVGAGI (reference sequence). The CDR3 DNA reads as TGTGCCAGCAGTCTAGCGACGGGTTACGAGCAGTACTTC. Protein product: CASSLATGYEQYF.

The rearrangement links TRBV29-1 to TRBJ2-7; 13 nucleotides match TRBD2. The V and J ends lost 6 bases and 6 bases, in that order; junction bases with no gene match: 8. Germline values: CDR1 SQVTM, CDR2 ANQGSEA. This CDR3 has 14 residues. CDR3 region: CSVPGTSGAFEQYF. CDR3 nucleotides: TGCAGCGTGCCCGGGACTAGCGGGGCATTCGAGCAGTACTTC.

This chain links TRBV10-3 with TRBJ2-6; 7 positions agree with TRBD1. Germline loops: CDR1 ENHRY, CDR2 SYGVKD. After removal of 4 bases from V and 5 bases from J, the junction contained 17 bases not matched to a gene. This CDR3 comprises 19 residues. This CDR3 is CAISGGTADPATRANVLTF. In DNA form, the CDR3 reads TGTGCCATCAGTGGGGGGACAGCGGACCCTGCCACCAGGGCCAACGTCCTGACTTTC.

The chain employs TRBV7-3 and TRBJ2-1; 7 bases match TRBD2. The CDR3 spans 14 residues. J was trimmed by 4 bases and V by 5 bases; bases with no gene match: 5. CDR1 is SGHTA and CDR2 is FQGTGA in the germline V gene. This chain's CDR3 is CASSPLGGYNEQFF. CDR3 bases: TGTGCCAGCAGCCCCTTGGGGGGGTACAATGAGCAGTTCTTC.

This chain connects TRBV6-1 to TRBJ2-2; 12 positions match TRBD2. Germline V lookup: CDR1 MNHNS, CDR2 SASEGT. With V trimmed by 2 bases and J by 4 bases, 2 bases remained unmatched. This CDR3 is built from 16 residues. In nucleotides, the CDR3 is TGTGCCAGCAGTGAACTAGCGGGAGGGGGCACCGGGGAGCTGTTTTTT. Translating gives CASSELAGGGTGELFF.

The CDR3 coding sequence is TGCAGCGTTGAGCGGCGGGGCTCCTACAATGAGCAGTTCTTC. Translated, it gives CSVERRGSYNEQFF. V gene TRBV29-1 combines with J gene TRBJ2-1; possibly TRBD2 for D (6 bases). The CDR3 runs 14 residues. Deletions cut 3 bases from V and 0 bases from J, with 9 bases between. Germline V lookup: CDR1 SQVTM, CDR2 ANQGSEA.

As regards this clone: One end of the junction is discordant with germline, which a read error may explain. The gene calls are TRBV7-9 and TRBJ2-5; D is ambiguous. With the DNA end fitting TRBJ2-7 better, the J assignment may be wrong. The germline V gene has CDR1 SEHNR and CDR2 FQNEAQ (reference sequence). The CDR3 totals 13 residues. CDR3 residues: CSSSLYTVNEQYF. In nucleotides, the CDR3 is TGTTCCAGCAGCTTATATACAGTGAACGAGCAGTACTTC.

The genes are TRBV5-8 and TRBJ1-2; 10 positions match TRBD1. Germline V gene lookup returns CDR1 SGHTS and CDR2 YDEGEE. CDR3 length equals 15 residues. J lost 8 bases, V lost 5 bases, and 12 bases had no gene match. CDR3 sequence: CASRAPQTGGAGYTF. CDR3 in DNA: TGTGCCAGCAGGGCCCCCCAGACAGGGGGCGCAGGCTACACCTTC.

This clone was picked up a small number of times. V gene TRBV30 combines with J gene TRBJ2-1, with D perhaps matching TRBD1 (6 bases). Germline lookup yields CDR1 GTSNPN and CDR2 SVGIG (reference sequence). V dropped 3 bases and J dropped 7 bases, with 22 bases sitting between them. The CDR3 runs 16 residues. Here the CDR3 reads CAWSPKGQGLKNEQFF. The CDR3, as DNA: TGTGCCTGGAGCCCTAAAGGCCAGGGGCTGAAGAATGAGCAGTTCTTC.

V gene TRBV7-2 combines with J gene TRBJ1-6; D unresolved. Germline V lookup: CDR1 SGHTA, CDR2 FQGNSA. Trimming took off 1 base at V and 4 bases at J, with 8 bases between the two ends. This CDR3 region has 15 residues. CDR3 nucleotide sequence: TGTGCCAGCAGCTTAGAACAGCTTTATAATTCACCCCTCCACTTT. Translation: CASSLEQLYNSPLHF.

J is TRBJ1-2 and V is TRBV19, with TRBD1 identical over 7 bases. The V segment lost 5 bases and the J segment 4 bases; nucleotides outside the gene matches: 10. The CDR3 is made up of 15 amino acids. Germline values: CDR1 LNHDA, CDR2 SQIVND (reference sequence). DNA for the CDR3: TGTGCCAGTAGTTCGCCGGGACAGATATCCTATGGCTACACCTTC. Translating it yields CASSSPGQISYGYTF.

The chain uses TRBV4-3 and TRBJ2-3; tentative D call: TRBD2 (6 bases). Germline V gene data show CDR1 as LGHNA and CDR2 as YSLEER. The CDR3 covers 15 residues. Between the trimmed V and J ends, which lost 0 bases and 4 bases, there was a span of 11 bases. CDR3 region: CASSQEKRAADTQYF. The DNA for the CDR3 is TGCGCCAGCAGCCAAGAAAAGCGGGCAGCAGATACGCAGTATTTT.

V gene TRBV5-8 combines with J gene TRBJ2-2, with 12 bases identical to TRBD2. The CDR3 consists of 15 residues. V gave up 4 bases and J gave up 7 bases; unmatched junction bases: 5. Germline V gene sequence: CDR1 SGHTS, CDR2 YDEGEE. CDR3 DNA sequence: TGTGCCAGCAGCCGTCGACTAGCGGGAGTCGGGGAGCTGTTTTTT. Translating it yields CASSRRLAGVGELFF.

The chain employs TRBV2 and TRBJ1-1; the D gene is possibly TRBD1 (6 bases). V lost 3 bases, J lost 1 base, and 12 bases lay in between. The CDR3 runs 15 residues. CDR1 and CDR2 (germline): SNHLY, FYNNEI. The CDR3 protein is CASSDLGTKNTEAFF. CDR3 coding DNA: TGTGCCAGCAGTGATTTGGGGACAAAGAACACTGAAGCTTTCTTT.

The chain couples TRBV7-2 to TRBJ2-1; 9 nucleotides align to TRBD2. The CDR3 is 16 residues long. V was clipped by 5 bases and J by 0 bases; unmatched bases: 5. CDR1 is SGHTA and CDR2 is FQGNSA in the germline V gene. CDR3 bases: TGTGCCAGCAGCGCTAGCGGGACTCGCTCCTACAATGAGCAGTTCTTC. Translation gives CASSASGTRSYNEQFF.

The chain combines TRBV18 with TRBJ1-3, with TRBD1 identical over 7 bases. The CDR3 spans 17 residues. In germline, CDR1 is KGHSH, CDR2 LQKENI. Trimming at V came to 3 bases and at J to 0 bases, leaving 8 bases not matched to a gene. The CDR3 reads CASSPPTGPVSGNTIYF. The CDR3 coding sequence is TGTGCCAGCTCACCCCCGACAGGGCCAGTCTCTGGAAACACCATATATTTT.

The V call is TRBV9, the J call TRBJ2-7; 15 bases are a match to TRBD2. In germline, CDR1 is SGDLS, CDR2 YYNGEE. This CDR3 is 15 amino acids long. The V and J ends lost 4 bases and 4 bases, in that order; junction bases with no gene match: 3. The DNA of the CDR3 is TGTGCCAGCAGCCCTGGGACTAGCGGGAGGTACGAGCAGTACTTC. This sequence encodes CASSPGTSGRYEQYF.